This TCR beta chain derives from a study of cytomegalovirus exposure and HLA in healthy donors. Study-wide points: Upon later analysis, HLA-associated TCR beta chains proved more clonally expanded than other, equally common chains.

PCR primers comprised 60 Vbeta and 13 Jbeta primers. Profiling relied on immunoSEQ multiplex PCR, and the TCRdb table lists in-frame clones only, not all of them. The data contain 150,000 to 200,000 clones, 70% to 80% of them singletons. As concerns this clone: Its antigen is unidentified.

The CDR3 loop spans 15 amino acids. Germline V gene lookup returns CDR1 MGHRA and CDR2 YSYEKL. Trimming shortened V by 4 bases and J by 4 bases, and 16 bases separated the two germline ends. The sequenced material came from PBMCs. The chain is built from TRBV4-1 and TRBJ1-2; D ambiguous. The TCR sequence derives from a male donor in good health and CMV-seropositive. This CDR3 is CASSPGSTVIYGYTF. The DNA for the CDR3 is TGCGCCAGCAGCCCAGGATCTACAGTGATCTATGGCTACACCTTC.